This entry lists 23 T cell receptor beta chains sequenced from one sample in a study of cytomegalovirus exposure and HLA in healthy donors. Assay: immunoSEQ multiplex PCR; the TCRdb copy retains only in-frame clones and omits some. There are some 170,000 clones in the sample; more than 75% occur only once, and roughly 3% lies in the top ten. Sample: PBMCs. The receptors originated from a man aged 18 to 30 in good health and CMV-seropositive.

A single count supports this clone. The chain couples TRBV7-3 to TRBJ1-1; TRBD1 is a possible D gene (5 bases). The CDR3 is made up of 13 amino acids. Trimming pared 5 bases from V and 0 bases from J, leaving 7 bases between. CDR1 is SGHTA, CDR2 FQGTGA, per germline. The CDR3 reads CASSPGMNTEAFF. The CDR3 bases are TGTGCCAGCAGCCCAGGGATGAACACTGAAGCTTTCTTT.

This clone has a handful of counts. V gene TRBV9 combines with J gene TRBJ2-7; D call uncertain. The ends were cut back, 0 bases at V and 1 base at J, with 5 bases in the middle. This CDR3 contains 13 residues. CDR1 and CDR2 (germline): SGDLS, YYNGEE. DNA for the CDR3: TGTGCCAGCAGCGTAGACAGATCCTACGAGCAGTACTTC. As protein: CASSVDRSYEQYF.

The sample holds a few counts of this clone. Here the CDR3 reads CASSQDPGQDQPQHF. For the CDR3, the DNA is TGTGCCAGCAGCCAAGACCCAGGGCAGGATCAGCCCCAGCATTTT. The V gene is TRBV4-2, the J gene TRBJ1-5; weak D call: TRBD1 (5 bases). The V end was cut by 0 bases, the J end by 5 bases, with 11 bases between. The CDR3 has 15 residues. CDR1 LGHNA and CDR2 YNFKEQ come from the germline V gene.

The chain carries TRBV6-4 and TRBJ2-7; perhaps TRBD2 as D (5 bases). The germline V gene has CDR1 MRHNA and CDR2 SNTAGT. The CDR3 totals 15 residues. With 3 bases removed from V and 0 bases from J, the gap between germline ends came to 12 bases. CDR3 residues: CASSEEATSSYEQYF. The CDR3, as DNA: TGTGCCAGCAGTGAGGAGGCGACTTCCTCCTACGAGCAGTACTTC.

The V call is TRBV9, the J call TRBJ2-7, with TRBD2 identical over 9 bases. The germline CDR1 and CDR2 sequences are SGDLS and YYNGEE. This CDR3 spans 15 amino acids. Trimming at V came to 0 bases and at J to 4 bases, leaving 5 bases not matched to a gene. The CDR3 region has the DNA TGTGCCAGCAGCGTAGTTCCTAGCGGGATGTACGAGCAGTACTTC. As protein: CASSVVPSGMYEQYF.

This CDR3 reads CASSPTPRTGVHYGYTF. CDR3 bases: TGTGCCAGCAGTCCAACCCCCCGGACAGGGGTGCACTATGGCTACACCTTC. The chain has TRBV27 and TRBJ1-2; TRBD1 matches 9 bases. Germline V lookup: CDR1 MNHEY, CDR2 SMNVEV (reference sequence). The CDR3 has 17 residues. V lost 5 bases and J lost 3; bases outside the gene matches: 13.

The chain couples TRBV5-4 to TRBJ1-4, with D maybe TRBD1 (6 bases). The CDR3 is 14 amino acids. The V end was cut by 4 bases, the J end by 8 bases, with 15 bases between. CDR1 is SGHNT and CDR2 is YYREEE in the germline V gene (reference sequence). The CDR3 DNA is TGTGCCAGCAGCCAGGACAGACTGGAAGAAAAACTGTTTTTT. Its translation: CASSQDRLEEKLFF. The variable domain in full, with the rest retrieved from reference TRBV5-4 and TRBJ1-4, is ETGVTQSPTHLIKTRGQQVTLRCSSQSGHNTVSWYQQALGQGPQFIFQYYREEENGRGNFPPRFSGLQFPNYSSELNVNALELDDSALYLCASSQDRLEEKLFFGSGTQLSVL.

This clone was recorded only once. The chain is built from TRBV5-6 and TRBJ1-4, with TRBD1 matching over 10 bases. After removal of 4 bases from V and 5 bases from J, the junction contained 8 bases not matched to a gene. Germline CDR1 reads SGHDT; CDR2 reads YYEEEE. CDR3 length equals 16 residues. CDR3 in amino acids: CASSPGTGVPNEKLFF. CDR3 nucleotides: TGTGCCAGCAGCCCGGGGACAGGGGTCCCAAATGAAAAACTGTTTTTT. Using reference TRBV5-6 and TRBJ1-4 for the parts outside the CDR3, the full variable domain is DAGVTQSPTHLIKTRGQQVTLRCSPKSGHDTVSWYQQALGQGPQFIFQYYEEEERQRGNFPDRFSGHQFPNYSSELNVNALLLGDSALYLCASSPGTGVPNEKLFFGSGTQLSVL.

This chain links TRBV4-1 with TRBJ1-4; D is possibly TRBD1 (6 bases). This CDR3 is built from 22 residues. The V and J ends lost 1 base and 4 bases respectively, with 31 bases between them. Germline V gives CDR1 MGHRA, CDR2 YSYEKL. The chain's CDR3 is CASSQVDSWGKIPKLFNEKLFF. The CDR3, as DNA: TGCGCCAGCAGCCAAGTGGACAGCTGGGGGAAAATCCCGAAACTATTTAATGAAAAACTGTTTTTT.

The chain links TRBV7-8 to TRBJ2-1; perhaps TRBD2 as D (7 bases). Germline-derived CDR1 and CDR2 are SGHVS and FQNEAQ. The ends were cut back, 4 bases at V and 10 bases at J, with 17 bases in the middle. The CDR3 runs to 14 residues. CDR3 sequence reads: CASSSSGGAREQFF. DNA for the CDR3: TGTGCCAGCAGCTCGAGTGGGGGGGCCAGGGAGCAGTTCTTC. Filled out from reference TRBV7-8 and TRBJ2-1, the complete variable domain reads GAGVSQSPRYKVAKRGQDVALRCDPISGHVSLFWYQQALGQGPEFLTYFQNEAQLDKSGLPSDRFFAERPEGSVSTLKIQRTQQEDSAVYLCASSSSGGAREQFFGPGTRLTVL.

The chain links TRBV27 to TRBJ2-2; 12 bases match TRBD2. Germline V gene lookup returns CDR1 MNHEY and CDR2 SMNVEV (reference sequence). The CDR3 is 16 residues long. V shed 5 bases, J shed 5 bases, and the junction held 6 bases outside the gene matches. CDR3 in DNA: TGTGCCAGCAGTCCACCTGGGACTAGCGGGACCGGGGAGCTGTTTTTT. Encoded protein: CASSPPGTSGTGELFF.

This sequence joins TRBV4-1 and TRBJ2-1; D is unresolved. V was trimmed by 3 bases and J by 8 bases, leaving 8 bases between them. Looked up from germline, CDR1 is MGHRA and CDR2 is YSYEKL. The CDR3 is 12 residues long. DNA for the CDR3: TGCGCCAGCAGCCACCCCCGCGATGAGCAGTTCTTC. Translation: CASSHPRDEQFF.

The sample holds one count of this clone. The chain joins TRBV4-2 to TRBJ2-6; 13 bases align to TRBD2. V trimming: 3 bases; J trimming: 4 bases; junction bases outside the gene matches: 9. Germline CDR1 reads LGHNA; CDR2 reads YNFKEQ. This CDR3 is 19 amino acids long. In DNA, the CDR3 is TGTGCCAGCAGCCACTTACTAGCGGGAGGGCCGATAGGGGCCAACGTCCTGACTTTC. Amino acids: CASSHLLAGGPIGANVLTF.

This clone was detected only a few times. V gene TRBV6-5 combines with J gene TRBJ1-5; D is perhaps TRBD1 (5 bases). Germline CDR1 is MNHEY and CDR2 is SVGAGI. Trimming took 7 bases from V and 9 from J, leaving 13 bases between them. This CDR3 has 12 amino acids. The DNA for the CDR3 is TGTGCCAGCAAGGGGCCCACGGGGCCCCAGCATTTT. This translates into CASKGPTGPQHF.

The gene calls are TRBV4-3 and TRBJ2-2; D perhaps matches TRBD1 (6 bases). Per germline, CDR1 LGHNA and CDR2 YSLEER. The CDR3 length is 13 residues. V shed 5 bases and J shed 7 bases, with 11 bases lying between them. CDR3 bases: TGCGCCAGCAGCGACAGGAAGATCGGGGAGCTGTTTTTT. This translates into CASSDRKIGELFF.

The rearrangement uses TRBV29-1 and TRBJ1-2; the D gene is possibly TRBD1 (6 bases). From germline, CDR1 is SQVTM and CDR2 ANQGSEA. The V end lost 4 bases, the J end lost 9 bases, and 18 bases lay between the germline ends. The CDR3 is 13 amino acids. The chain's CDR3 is CSVAEVGGVSYTF. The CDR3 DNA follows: TGCAGCGTTGCGGAGGTAGGGGGAGTGAGCTACACCTTC.

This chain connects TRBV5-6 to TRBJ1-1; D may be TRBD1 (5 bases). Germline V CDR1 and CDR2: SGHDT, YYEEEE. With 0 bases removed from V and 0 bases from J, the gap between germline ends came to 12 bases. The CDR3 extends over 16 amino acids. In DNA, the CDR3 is TGTGCCAGCAGCTTGGTCCAGACAGCCTTGAACACTGAAGCTTTCTTT. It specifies CASSLVQTALNTEAFF. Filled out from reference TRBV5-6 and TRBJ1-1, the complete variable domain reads DAGVTQSPTHLIKTRGQQVTLRCSPKSGHDTVSWYQQALGQGPQFIFQYYEEEERQRGNFPDRFSGHQFPNYSSELNVNALLLGDSALYLCASSLVQTALNTEAFFGQGTRLTVV.

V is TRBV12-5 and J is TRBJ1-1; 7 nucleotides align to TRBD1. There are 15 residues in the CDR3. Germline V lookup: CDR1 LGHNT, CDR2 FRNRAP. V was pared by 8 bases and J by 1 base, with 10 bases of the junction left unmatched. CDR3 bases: TGTGCTAGTAGTCCCGGGGACAGTTCGAACACTGAAGCTTTCTTT. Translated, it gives CASSPGDSSNTEAFF.

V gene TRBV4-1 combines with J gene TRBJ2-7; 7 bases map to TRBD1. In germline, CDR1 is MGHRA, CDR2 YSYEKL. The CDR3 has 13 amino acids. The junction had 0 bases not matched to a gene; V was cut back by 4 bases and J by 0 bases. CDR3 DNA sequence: TGCGCCAGCAGCCGGGACAGCTCCTACGAGCAGTACTTC. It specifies CASSRDSSYEQYF.

CDR3 nucleotide sequence: TGTGCCAGCAGCCTAGCGGGAGGTCTGGAGCAGTTCTTC. The encoded protein is CASSLAGGLEQFF. This chain connects TRBV28 to TRBJ2-1; 11 bases are a match to TRBD2. This CDR3 contains 13 residues. CDR1 is MDHEN and CDR2 is SYDVKM in the germline V gene. The V segment lost 6 bases and the J segment 10 bases; nucleotides outside the gene matches: 5.

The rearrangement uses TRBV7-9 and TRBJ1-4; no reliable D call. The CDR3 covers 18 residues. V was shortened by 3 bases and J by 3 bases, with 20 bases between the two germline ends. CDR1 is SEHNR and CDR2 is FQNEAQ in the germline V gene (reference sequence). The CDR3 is CASSFFPPVGVANEKLFF. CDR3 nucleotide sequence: TGTGCCAGCAGCTTCTTCCCCCCGGTCGGGGTGGCTAATGAAAAACTGTTTTTT. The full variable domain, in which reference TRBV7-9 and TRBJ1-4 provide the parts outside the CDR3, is DTGVSQNPRHKITKRGQNVTFRCDPISEHNRLYWYRQTLGQGPEFLTYFQNEAQLEKSRLLSDRFSAERPKGSFSTLEIQRTEQGDSAMYLCASSFFPPVGVANEKLFFGSGTQLSVL.

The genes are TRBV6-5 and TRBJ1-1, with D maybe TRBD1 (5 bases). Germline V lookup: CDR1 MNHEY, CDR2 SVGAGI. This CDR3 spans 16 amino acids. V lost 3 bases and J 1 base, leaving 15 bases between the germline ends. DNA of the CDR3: TGTGCCAGCAGTTATTATTCCGGGGGGTCGAACACTGAAGCTTTCTTT. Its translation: CASSYYSGGSNTEAFF.

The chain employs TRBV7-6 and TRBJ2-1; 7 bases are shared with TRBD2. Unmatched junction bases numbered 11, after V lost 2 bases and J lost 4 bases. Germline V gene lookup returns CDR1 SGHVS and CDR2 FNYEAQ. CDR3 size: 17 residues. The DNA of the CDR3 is TGTGCCAGCAGCTTAATTCCCATTAGCGGGCTTTACAATGAGCAGTTCTTC. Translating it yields CASSLIPISGLYNEQFF.